These 3 T cell receptor beta chains were sequenced from one sample in a study of T cells in tuberculosis. Thawed, overnight-rested PBMC were stained with GMM-loaded CD1B tetramer, viability dye and anti-CD3, then sorted. The lipid loaded on the CD1B tetramers was C32 glucose monomycolate from Rhodococcus equi. TCRdb keeps only in-frame clones here, not all; method: immunoSEQ multiplex PCR. This table holds 55,000 to 70,000 clones, 81% found once. Sequencing used CD1b-GMM tetramer-negative cells sorted from PBMCs. All receptors come from an adult woman with latent tuberculosis.

The rearrangement joins TRBV6-1 to TRBJ2-5, with D unclear. V gave up 5 bases and J gave up 7 bases, with 8 bases separating them. Germline lookup yields CDR1 MNHNS and CDR2 SASEGT. There are 11 residues in the CDR3. The CDR3 spells CASSSPGTQYF. CDR3 nucleotides: TGTGCCAGCAGTTCTCCCGGGACCCAGTACTTC.

This clone was seen a single time. The chain couples TRBV7-9 to TRBJ2-2, with TRBD2 matching 8 bases. The CDR3 consists of 18 residues. The V gene's germline CDR1 is SEHNR and CDR2 FQNEAQ (reference sequence). V trimming: 5 bases; J trimming: 0 bases; junction bases outside the gene matches: 11. The CDR3 DNA is TGTGCCAGCAGCCGTTGGGCTAGCGGGCCTCCGAACACCGGGGAGCTGTTTTTT. It encodes CASSRWASGPPNTGELFF. The full variable domain, with the rest looked up from reference TRBV7-9 and TRBJ2-2, is DTGVSQNPRHKITKRGQNVTFRCDPISEHNRLYWYRQTLGQGPEFLTYFQNEAQLEKSRLLSDRFSAERPKGSFSTLEIQRTEQGDSAMYLCASSRWASGPPNTGELFFGEGSRLTVL.

The V gene is TRBV28, the J gene TRBJ1-3; D gene ambiguous. The germline V gene has CDR1 MDHEN and CDR2 SYDVKM. The CDR3 sequence is 14 residues long. With 1 base removed from V and 4 bases from J, the gap between germline ends came to 8 bases. CDR3: CASSLSGGGNTIYF. CDR3 in DNA: TGTGCCAGCAGTTTATCAGGAGGAGGAAACACCATATATTTT.